The 10 T cell receptor beta chains reported below all come from one sample, sequenced in a study of T cells after yellow fever vaccination. TCRdb recomputed calls from the 5' RACE reads with MiXCR, one row per CDR3 protein. The sample records 250,000 or so distinct CDR3 sequences, 6.5% to 7.5% being singletons. Sequences were derived from CD4+ T cells sorted from PBMCs, sampled on the day of the yellow fever booster vaccination. Receptor source: a man aged 25 to 40 who received the YFV17D yellow fever vaccine.

The genes are TRBV7-2 and TRBJ2-7, with 8 bases that match TRBD1. J gave up 4 bases and V 5 bases, and 4 bases lay outside the gene matches. The germline V gene encodes CDR1 SGHTA and CDR2 FQGNSA. The CDR3 spans 13 residues. In nucleotides, the CDR3 is TGTGCCAGCAGCCCCCGACAGGGGTACGAGCAGTACTTC. Translation: CASSPRQGYEQYF.

The table lists this clonotype with a few counts. V is TRBV30 and J is TRBJ2-3; D is unclear. Germline V gene lookup returns CDR1 GTSNPN and CDR2 SVGIG (reference sequence). V lost 5 bases and J 4 bases, leaving 7 bases between the germline ends. The CDR3 sequence is 11 residues long. CDR3 loop: CAWSEADTQYF. For the CDR3, the DNA is TGTGCCTGGTCCGAAGCAGATACGCAGTATTTT.

This clonotype was counted many times. The chain combines TRBV6-2 or TRBV6-3 with TRBJ2-1; 11 nucleotides line up with TRBD2. Per the germline V gene, CDR1 is MNHEY and CDR2 is SVGEGT. Trimming cost V 5 bases and J 7 bases; bases outside gene matches: 16. The CDR3 sequence is 18 residues long. CDR3 sequence: CASSPLPSGRTGDNEQFF. The CDR3, as DNA: TGTGCCAGCAGTCCGCTCCCTAGCGGGAGGACCGGAGATAATGAGCAGTTCTTC.

The V call is TRBV7-9, the J call TRBJ2-7; D remains unclear. Germline CDR1 is SEHNR and CDR2 is FQNEAQ (reference sequence). CDR3 length equals 12 residues. V lost 8 bases to trimming and J lost 0 bases, with 8 bases between them. Here the CDR3 reads CASPQISYEQYF. CDR3 in DNA: TGTGCCAGCCCCCAGATCTCCTACGAGCAGTACTTC.

This clonotype appeared many times. V gene TRBV7-2 combines with J gene TRBJ2-1; 11 positions agree with TRBD2. CDR1 is SGHTA and CDR2 is FQGNSA in the germline V gene. The CDR3 loop spans 17 amino acids. The J segment lost 5 bases and the V segment lost 4 bases, leaving 10 bases of the junction unmatched. This chain's CDR3 is CASSSLAGGPFNNEQFF. The CDR3 DNA reads as TGTGCCAGCAGCTCATTAGCGGGAGGGCCTTTTAACAATGAGCAGTTCTTC.

This clonotype was detected a few times. The chain has TRBV20-1 and TRBJ2-7; 7 bases line up with TRBD2. The V segment lost 3 bases and the J segment 5 bases; nucleotides outside the gene matches: 7. This CDR3 region has 13 residues. CDR1 is DFQATT and CDR2 is SNEGSKA in the germline V gene (reference sequence). The CDR3 sequence is CSARRGSNDEQYF. In nucleotides, the CDR3 is TGCAGTGCTAGGCGCGGGAGCAACGACGAGCAGTACTTC.

This clonotype has at least ten counts. V usage is TRBV20-1 and J usage is TRBJ2-7, with 7 nucleotides matching TRBD2. V lost 6 bases to trimming and J lost 7 bases; unmatched junction nucleotides: 15. Germline values: CDR1 DFQATT, CDR2 SNEGSKA (reference sequence). The CDR3 spans 14 residues. CDR3 DNA: TGCAGTGCCCAGGTAGGAGGGAGGGATTCGGAGCAGTACTTC. This translates into CSAQVGGRDSEQYF.

This clonotype occurred many times. This chain uses TRBV3-1 with TRBJ2-4; maybe TRBD1 (6 bases). The germline V and J ends were trimmed by 1 base and 4 bases, with 11 bases remaining between them. The CDR3 runs 15 residues. CDR1 LGHDT and CDR2 YNNKEL come from the germline V gene (reference sequence). The CDR3 DNA reads TGTGCCAGCAGCCAAGCCCTCACAGGGAAAAACATTCAGTACTTC. This codes for CASSQALTGKNIQYF.

The rearrangement links TRBV7-2 to TRBJ2-2; 8 bases agree with TRBD2. V shed 5 bases, J shed 8 bases, and the junction held 7 bases outside the gene matches. Looked up from germline, CDR1 is SGHTA and CDR2 is FQGNSA. The CDR3 extends over 14 amino acids. Written as DNA, the CDR3 is TGTGCCAGCAGCATTAGCGGGATAGGGGGGGAGCTGTTTTTT. Its translation: CASSISGIGGELFF.

This clonotype came up a few times. The CDR3 protein is CAWSRLTGGKANVLTF. The CDR3 bases are TGTGCCTGGAGTAGACTCACAGGGGGAAAGGCCAACGTCCTGACTTTC. The rearrangement links TRBV30 to TRBJ2-6; 8 nucleotides line up with TRBD1. CDR1 is GTSNPN and CDR2 is SVGIG in the germline V gene (reference sequence). The CDR3 is made up of 16 amino acids. V lost 2 bases, J lost 6 bases, and 9 bases stayed unmatched.